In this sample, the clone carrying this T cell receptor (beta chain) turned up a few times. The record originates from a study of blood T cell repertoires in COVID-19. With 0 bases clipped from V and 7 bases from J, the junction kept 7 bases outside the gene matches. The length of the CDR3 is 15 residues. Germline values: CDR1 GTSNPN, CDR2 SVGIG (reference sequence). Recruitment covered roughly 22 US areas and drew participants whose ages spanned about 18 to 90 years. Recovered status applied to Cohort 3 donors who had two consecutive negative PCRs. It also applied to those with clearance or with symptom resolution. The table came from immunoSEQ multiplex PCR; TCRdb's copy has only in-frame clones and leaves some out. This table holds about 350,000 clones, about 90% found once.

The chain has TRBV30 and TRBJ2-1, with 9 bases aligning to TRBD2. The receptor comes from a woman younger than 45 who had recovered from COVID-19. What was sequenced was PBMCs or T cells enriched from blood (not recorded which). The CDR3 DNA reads TGTGCCTGGAGTGTGGGGCGCGGGGGGGCTAATGAGCAGTTCTTC. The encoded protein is CAWSVGRGGANEQFF.